This T cell receptor beta chain emerged from a study of control samples from healthy donors and cancer patients. A few counts support this clone. TCRdb's copy holds only in-frame clones and misses some; the assay was immunoSEQ multiplex PCR. The table records about 100,000 clones, roughly nine tenths of them present only once. This clonotype was obtained from a woman in her 50s in good health. The sequenced material came from blood.

This CDR3 is CASSESNQPQHF. The CDR3 nucleotides are TGCGCCAGCAGTGAGTCGAATCAGCCCCAGCATTTT. V and J are TRBV10-2 and TRBJ1-5; D is undetermined. This CDR3 is 12 amino acids long. The V end was cut by 0 bases, the J end by 4 bases, with 1 base between. The germline CDR1 and CDR2 sequences are WSHSY and SAAADI.